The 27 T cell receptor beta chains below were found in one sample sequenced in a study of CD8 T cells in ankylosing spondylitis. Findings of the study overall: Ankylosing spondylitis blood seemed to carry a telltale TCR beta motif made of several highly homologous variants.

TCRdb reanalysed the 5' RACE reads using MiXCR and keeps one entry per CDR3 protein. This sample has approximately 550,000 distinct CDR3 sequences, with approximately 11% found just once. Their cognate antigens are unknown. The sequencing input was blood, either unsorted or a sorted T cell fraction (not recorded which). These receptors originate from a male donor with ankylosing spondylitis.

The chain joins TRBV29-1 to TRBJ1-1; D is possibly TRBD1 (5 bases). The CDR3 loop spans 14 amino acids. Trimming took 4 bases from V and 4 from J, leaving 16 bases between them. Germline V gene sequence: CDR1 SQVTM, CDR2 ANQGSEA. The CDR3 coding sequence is TGCAGCGTTGCAACTGCCGATGGGACCACTGAAGCTTTCTTT. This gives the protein CSVATADGTTEAFF.

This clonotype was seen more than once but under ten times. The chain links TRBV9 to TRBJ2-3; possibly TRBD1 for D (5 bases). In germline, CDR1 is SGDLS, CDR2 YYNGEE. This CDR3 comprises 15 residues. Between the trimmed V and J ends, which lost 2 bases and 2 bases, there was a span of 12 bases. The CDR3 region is CASSVGRSHTDTQYF. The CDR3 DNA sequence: TGTGCCAGCAGCGTGGGGCGGTCGCACACAGATACGCAGTATTTT.

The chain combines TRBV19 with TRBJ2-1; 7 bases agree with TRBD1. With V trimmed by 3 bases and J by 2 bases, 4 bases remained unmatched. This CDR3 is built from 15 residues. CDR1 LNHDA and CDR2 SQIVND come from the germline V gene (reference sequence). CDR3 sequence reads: CASSISDRPYNEQFF. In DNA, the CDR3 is TGTGCCAGTAGTATCTCGGACAGGCCCTACAATGAGCAGTTCTTC.

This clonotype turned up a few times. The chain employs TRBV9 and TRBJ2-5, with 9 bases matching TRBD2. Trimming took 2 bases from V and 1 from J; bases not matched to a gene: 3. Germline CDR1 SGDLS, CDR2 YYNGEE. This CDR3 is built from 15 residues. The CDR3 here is CASSVAGGLQETQYF. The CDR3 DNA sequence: TGTGCCAGCAGCGTGGCGGGAGGGCTCCAAGAGACCCAGTACTTC.

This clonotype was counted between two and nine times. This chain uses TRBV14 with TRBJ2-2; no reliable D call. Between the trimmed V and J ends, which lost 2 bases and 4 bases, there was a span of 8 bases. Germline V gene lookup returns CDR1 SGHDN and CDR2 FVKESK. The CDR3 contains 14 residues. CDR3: CASSQTAITGELFF. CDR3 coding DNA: TGTGCCAGCAGCCAAACAGCGATCACCGGGGAGCTGTTTTTT.

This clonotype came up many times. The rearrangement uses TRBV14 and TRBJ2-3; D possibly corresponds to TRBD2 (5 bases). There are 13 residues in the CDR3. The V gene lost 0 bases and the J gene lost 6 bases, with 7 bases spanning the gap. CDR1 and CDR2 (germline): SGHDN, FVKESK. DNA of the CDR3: TGTGCCAGCAGCCAAGATCCGGGGGATACGCAGTATTTT. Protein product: CASSQDPGDTQYF.

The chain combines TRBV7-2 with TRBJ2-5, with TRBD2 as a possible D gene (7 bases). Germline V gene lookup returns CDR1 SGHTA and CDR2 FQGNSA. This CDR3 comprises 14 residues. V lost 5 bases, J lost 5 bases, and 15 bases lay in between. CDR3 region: CASSALGGRETQYF. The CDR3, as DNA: TGTGCCAGCAGCGCCCTGGGGGGGCGGGAGACCCAGTACTTC.

For the CDR3, the DNA is TGTGCCAGTAGTATCACTAGCGGGAGGAGAGATGAGCAGTTCTTC. It specifies CASSITSGRRDEQFF. The gene calls are TRBV19 and TRBJ2-1, with 12 bases lining up with TRBD2. Germline CDR1 LNHDA, CDR2 SQIVND (reference sequence). V shed 3 bases, J shed 8 bases, and the junction held 5 bases outside the gene matches. The CDR3 runs to 15 residues.

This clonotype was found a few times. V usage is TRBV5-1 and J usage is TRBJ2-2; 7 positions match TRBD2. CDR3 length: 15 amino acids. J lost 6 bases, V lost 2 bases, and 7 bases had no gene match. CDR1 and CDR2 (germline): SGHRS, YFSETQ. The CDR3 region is CASSFGGSRAGELFF. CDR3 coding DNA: TGCGCCAGCAGCTTTGGCGGGAGTCGCGCCGGGGAGCTGTTTTTT.

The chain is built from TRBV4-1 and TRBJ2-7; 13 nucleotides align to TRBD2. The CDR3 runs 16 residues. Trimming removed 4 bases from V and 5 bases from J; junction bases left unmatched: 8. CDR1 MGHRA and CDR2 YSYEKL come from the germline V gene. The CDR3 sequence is CASSPGLAGVRNEQYF. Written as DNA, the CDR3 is TGCGCCAGCAGCCCTGGACTAGCGGGGGTAAGGAACGAGCAGTACTTC.

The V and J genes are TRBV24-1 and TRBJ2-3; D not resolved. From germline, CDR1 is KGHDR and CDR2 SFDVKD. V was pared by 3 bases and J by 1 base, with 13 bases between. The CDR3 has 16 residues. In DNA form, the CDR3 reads TGTGCCACCAGTGATCCCCGGATCGACGGCACAGATACGCAGTATTTT. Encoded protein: CATSDPRIDGTDTQYF.

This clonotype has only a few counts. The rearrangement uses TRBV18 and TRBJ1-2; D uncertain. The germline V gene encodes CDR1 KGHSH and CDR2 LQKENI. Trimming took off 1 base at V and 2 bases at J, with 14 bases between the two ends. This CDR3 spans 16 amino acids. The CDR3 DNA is TGTGCCAGCTCACCACAAAACGAGGGCTCGAACTATGGCTACACCTTC. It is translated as CASSPQNEGSNYGYTF.

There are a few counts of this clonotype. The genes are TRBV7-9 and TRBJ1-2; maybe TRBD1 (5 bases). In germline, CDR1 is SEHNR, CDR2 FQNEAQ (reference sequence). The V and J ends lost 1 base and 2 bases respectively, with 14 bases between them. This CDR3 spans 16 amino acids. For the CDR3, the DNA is TGTGCCAGCAGCTTAGGTGGTGGGGACCTGAACTATGGCTACACCTTC. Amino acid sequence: CASSLGGGDLNYGYTF. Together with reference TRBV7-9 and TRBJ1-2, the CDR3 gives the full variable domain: DTGVSQNPRHKITKRGQNVTFRCDPISEHNRLYWYRQTLGQGPEFLTYFQNEAQLEKSRLLSDRFSAERPKGSFSTLEIQRTEQGDSAMYLCASSLGGGDLNYGYTFGSGTRLTVV.

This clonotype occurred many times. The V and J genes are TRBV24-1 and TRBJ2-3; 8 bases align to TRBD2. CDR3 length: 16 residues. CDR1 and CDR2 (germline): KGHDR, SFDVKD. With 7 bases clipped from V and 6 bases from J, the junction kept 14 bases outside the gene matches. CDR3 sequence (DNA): TGTGCCACCAGCTCTGGTGTAGCGGGATACTTGGATACGCAGTATTTT. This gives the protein CATSSGVAGYLDTQYF.

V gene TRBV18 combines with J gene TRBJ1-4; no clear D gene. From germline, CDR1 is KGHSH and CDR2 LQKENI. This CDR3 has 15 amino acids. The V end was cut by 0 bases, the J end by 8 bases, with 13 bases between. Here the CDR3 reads CASSPPSGDSEKLFF. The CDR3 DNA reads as TGTGCCAGCTCACCACCGTCCGGGGATTCAGAAAAACTGTTTTTT.

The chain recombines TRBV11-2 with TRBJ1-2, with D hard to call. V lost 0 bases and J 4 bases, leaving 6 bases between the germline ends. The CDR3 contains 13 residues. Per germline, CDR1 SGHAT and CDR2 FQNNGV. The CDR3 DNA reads TGTGCCAGCAGCTTAGATGTGTTCTATGGCTACACCTTC. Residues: CASSLDVFYGYTF.

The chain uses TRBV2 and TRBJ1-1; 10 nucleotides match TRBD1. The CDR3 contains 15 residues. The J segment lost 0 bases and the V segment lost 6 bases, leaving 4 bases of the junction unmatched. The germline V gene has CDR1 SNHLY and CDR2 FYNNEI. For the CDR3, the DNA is TGTGCCAGCAGATGGACAGGGGGATTGAACACTGAAGCTTTCTTT. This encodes CASRWTGGLNTEAFF.

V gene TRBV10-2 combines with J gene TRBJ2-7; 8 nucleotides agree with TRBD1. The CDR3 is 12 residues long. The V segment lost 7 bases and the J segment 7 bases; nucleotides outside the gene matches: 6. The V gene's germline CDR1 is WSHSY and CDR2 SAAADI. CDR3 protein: CASNRGTGEQYV. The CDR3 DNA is TGCGCCAGCAATCGAGGGACAGGTGAGCAGTACGTC.

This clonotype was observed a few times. This chain's CDR3 is CASSSPPGRDGSYNEQFF. In nucleotides, the CDR3 is TGCGCCAGCAGCTCGCCCCCGGGCAGGGACGGCTCCTACAATGAGCAGTTCTTC. V and J are TRBV5-1 and TRBJ2-1; perhaps D is TRBD1 or TRBD2 (5 bases each). Trimming removed 3 bases at V and 0 bases at J, with 19 bases between. CDR1 and CDR2 (germline): SGHRS, YFSETQ. The CDR3 is made up of 18 amino acids.

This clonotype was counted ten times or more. The CDR3 region has the DNA TGTGCCAGCAGCCAGCGGACAGGGCACACTGAAGCTTTCTTT. This codes for CASSQRTGHTEAFF. The chain employs TRBV7-2 and TRBJ1-1, with 8 bases lining up with TRBD1. The CDR3 length is 14 residues. Germline-derived CDR1 and CDR2 are SGHTA and FQGNSA. With V trimmed by 5 bases and J by 3 bases, 5 bases remained unmatched.

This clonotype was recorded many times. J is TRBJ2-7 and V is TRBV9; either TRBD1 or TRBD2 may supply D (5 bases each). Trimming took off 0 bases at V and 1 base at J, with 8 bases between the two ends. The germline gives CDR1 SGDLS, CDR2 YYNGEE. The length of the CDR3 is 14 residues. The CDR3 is CASSVGGNSYEQYF. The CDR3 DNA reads TGTGCCAGCAGCGTAGGGGGGAATTCCTACGAGCAGTACTTC. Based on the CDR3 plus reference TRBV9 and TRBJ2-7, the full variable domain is DSGVTQTPKHLITATGQRVTLRCSPRSGDLSVYWYQQSLDQGLQFLIQYYNGEERAKGNILERFSAQQFPDLHSELNLSSLELGDSALYFCASSVGGNSYEQYFGPGTRLTVT.

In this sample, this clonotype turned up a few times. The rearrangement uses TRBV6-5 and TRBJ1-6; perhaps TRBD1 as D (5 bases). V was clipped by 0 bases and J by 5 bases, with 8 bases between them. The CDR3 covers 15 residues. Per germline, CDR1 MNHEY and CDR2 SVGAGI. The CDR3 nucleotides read TGTGCCAGCAGTTACTCGGGGGGGGATAATTCACCCCTCCACTTT. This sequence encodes CASSYSGGDNSPLHF.

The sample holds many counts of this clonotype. The CDR3 protein is CASSLDLGPNQPQHF. CDR3 in DNA: TGTGCCAGCAGCTTAGACTTGGGACCCAATCAGCCCCAGCATTTT. The rearrangement uses TRBV7-6 and TRBJ1-5, with D perhaps TRBD1 (5 bases). Per germline, CDR1 SGHVS and CDR2 FNYEAQ. The ends were cut back, 1 base at V and 3 bases at J, with 10 bases in the middle. The CDR3 covers 15 residues.

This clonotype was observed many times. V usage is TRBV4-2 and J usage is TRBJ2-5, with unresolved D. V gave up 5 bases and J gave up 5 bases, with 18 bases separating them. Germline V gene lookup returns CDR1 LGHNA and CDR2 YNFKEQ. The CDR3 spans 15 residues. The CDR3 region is CASSSSSSFSETQYF. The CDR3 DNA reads TGTGCCAGCAGCTCTTCTTCGTCTTTTAGCGAGACCCAGTACTTC.

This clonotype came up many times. As DNA, the CDR3 is TGTGCCACCAGCAGAGATGGAAATAGCAATCAGCCCCAGCATTTT. Its translation: CATSRDGNSNQPQHF. The J gene is TRBJ1-5, the V gene TRBV15; D is ambiguous. The CDR3 length is 15 residues. Germline values: CDR1 LNHNV, CDR2 YYDKDF (reference sequence). V lost 0 bases to trimming and J lost 0 bases, with 6 bases between them.

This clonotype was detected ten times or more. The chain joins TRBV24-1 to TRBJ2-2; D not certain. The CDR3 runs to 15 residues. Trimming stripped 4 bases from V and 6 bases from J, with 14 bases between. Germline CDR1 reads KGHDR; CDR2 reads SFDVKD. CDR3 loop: CATSESLFMSGELFF. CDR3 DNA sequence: TGTGCCACCAGTGAGAGCCTATTTATGTCCGGGGAGCTGTTTTTT.

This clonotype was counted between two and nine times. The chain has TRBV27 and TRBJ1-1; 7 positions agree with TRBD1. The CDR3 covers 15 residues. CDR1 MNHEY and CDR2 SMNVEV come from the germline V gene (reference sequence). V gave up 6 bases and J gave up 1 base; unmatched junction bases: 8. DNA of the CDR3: TGTGCCAGCAGGGACTACAGGGGAAAGAACACTGAAGCTTTCTTT. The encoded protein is CASRDYRGKNTEAFF.